This T cell receptor (beta chain) is from a study of vaccination effects on CD4 cells after COVID-19. Points on this clone: Its antigen is unknown.

CDR1 and CDR2 from the germline V gene are LNHDA and SQIVND (reference sequence). The CDR3 consists of 11 residues. Trimming pared 8 bases from V and 3 bases from J, leaving 7 bases between. In the ViraFEST assay, antigen-specific CD4+ clonotypes were identified by expansion after peptide-pool stimulation. Cultured cells yielded isolated CD4+ T cells after 10 to 11 days. None of the vaccinated had previously contracted SARS-CoV-2, and their nucleocapsid antibodies tested negative. Sequencing was performed with immunoSEQ multiplex PCR; in TCRdb, only in-frame clones are kept and a portion is missing. The data hold tens of thousands of clones, with around 79% observed a single time.

This sample comprised CD4+ T cells from PBMCs cultured with HCoV-NL63 spike peptides, obtained before COVID-19 vaccination. This sequence originates from a human donor who received a COVID-19 vaccine. The rearrangement joins TRBV19 to TRBJ2-5; a possible D gene is TRBD1 (5 bases). Here the CDR3 reads CASRQKETQYF. DNA for the CDR3: TGTGCCAGTCGACAGAAAGAGACCCAGTACTTC.